This entry features one T cell receptor beta chain sequence. Antigen unknown. Germline trimming cut 3 bases from V and 0 bases from J; bases unmatched to any gene: 4. Germline assignment: CDR1 GTSNPN and CDR2 SVGIG (reference sequence). This CDR3 comprises 15 residues. 13 Jbeta primers and 60 Vbeta primers were used for the PCR. Only in-frame clones appear in the TCRdb table, and some are missing; sequencing was by immunoSEQ multiplex PCR. The sample holds some 130,000 clones, approximately 82% seen once. These data originate in a study of cytomegalovirus exposure and HLA in healthy donors. Points from the study as a whole: Cytomegalovirus-associated TCR beta chains were listed, numbering more than 150.

V gene TRBV30 combines with J gene TRBJ2-2; TRBD1 aligns across 7 bases. The source material was PBMCs. This TCR came from a female donor in good health and CMV-seronegative. The CDR3 spells CAWRRQGANTGELFF. The CDR3 DNA sequence: TGTGCCTGGAGAAGACAGGGCGCGAACACCGGGGAGCTGTTTTTT.